This T cell receptor (beta chain) is from a study of blood T cell repertoires in COVID-19. Assay used: immunoSEQ multiplex PCR; TCRdb lists only in-frame clones, some missing. The table lists 230,000 or so clones, approximately 82% of them singletons. This TCR came from a man aged 35 to 55 who had recovered from COVID-19. Sequencing was done on a sample of peripheral blood.

In DNA, the CDR3 is TGCAGCGCCCGGGGGGGCGGCTACGAGCAGTACTTC. Its protein product is CSARGGGYEQYF. The chain links TRBV29-1 to TRBJ2-7; 8 nucleotides match TRBD2. The V and J ends lost 7 bases and 3 bases, in that order; junction bases with no gene match: 5. Germline loops: CDR1 SQVTM, CDR2 ANQGSEA. CDR3 length: 12 amino acids.